These 18 T cell receptor beta chains came from one sample sequenced in a study of cytomegalovirus exposure and HLA in healthy donors. A multiplex PCR was run with 60 Vbeta primers and 13 Jbeta primers. The assay was immunoSEQ multiplex PCR, and TCRdb's table has in-frame clones only and misses some. The repertoire holds fewer than 300,000 clones, with about nine tenths as singletons. The specimen sequenced was PBMCs. These receptors were obtained from a middle-aged man in good health and CMV-seropositive.

The chain joins TRBV7-2 to TRBJ1-1, with a weak D call TRBD1 (5 bases). The CDR3 loop spans 14 amino acids. Germline loops: CDR1 SGHTA, CDR2 FQGNSA. V lost 5 bases and J lost 1, with 11 bases in between. CDR3 residues: CASSPDIENTEAFF. The DNA of the CDR3 is TGTGCCAGCAGCCCGGACATAGAGAACACTGAAGCTTTCTTT.

The CDR3 protein is CASSSRTGGAGELFF. CDR3 DNA sequence: TGCGCCAGCAGCTCGCGGACAGGGGGGGCCGGGGAGCTGTTTTTT. The rearrangement uses TRBV5-1 and TRBJ2-2; TRBD1 agrees at 10 bases. The CDR3 is made up of 15 amino acids. Losses at the gene ends were 3 bases for V and 6 bases for J; bases not matched to a gene: 5. CDR1 and CDR2 from the germline V gene are SGHRS and YFSETQ.

CDR3 sequence (DNA): TGTGCCAGCAGTTTAGGGCGGGCTAGCGGGATTTACGAGCAGTACTTC. Protein sequence: CASSLGRASGIYEQYF. The gene calls are TRBV27 and TRBJ2-7; TRBD2 matches 9 bases. Germline V lookup: CDR1 MNHEY, CDR2 SMNVEV (reference sequence). The V and J ends lost 2 bases and 4 bases, in that order; junction bases with no gene match: 9. CDR3 length equals 16 residues.

V is TRBV9 and J is TRBJ2-2; 11 bases agree with TRBD1. Germline CDR1 is SGDLS and CDR2 is YYNGEE. The CDR3 sequence is 18 residues long. After removal of 2 bases from V and 6 bases from J, the junction contained 12 bases not matched to a gene. The CDR3 sequence: CASSVGFRTGGVAGELFF. In DNA, the CDR3 is TGTGCCAGCAGCGTCGGTTTTCGGACAGGGGGCGTCGCCGGGGAGCTGTTTTTT. Drawing the rest from reference TRBV9 and TRBJ2-2, the complete variable domain is DSGVTQTPKHLITATGQRVTLRCSPRSGDLSVYWYQQSLDQGLQFLIQYYNGEERAKGNILERFSAQQFPDLHSELNLSSLELGDSALYFCASSVGFRTGGVAGELFFGEGSRLTVL.

The chain recombines TRBV5-1 with TRBJ2-2; D might be TRBD1 (6 bases). The V and J ends lost 0 bases and 5 bases respectively, with 8 bases between them. There are 14 residues in the CDR3. Germline V gene sequence: CDR1 SGHRS, CDR2 YFSETQ. CDR3 in amino acids: CASSLETGTGELFF. CDR3 nucleotide sequence: TGCGCCAGCAGCTTGGAGACAGGAACCGGGGAGCTGTTTTTT.

This clone came up a few times. V is TRBV6-5 and J is TRBJ2-1; TRBD2 matches 10 bases. The CDR3 is 15 residues long. The V gene's germline CDR1 is MNHEY and CDR2 SVGAGI. Germline trimming cut 6 bases from V and 6 bases from J; bases unmatched to any gene: 8. CDR3 nucleotides: TGTGCCAGCAGCCTTCTAGCGGGAGCAGTCAATGAGCAGTTCTTC. The encoded protein is CASSLLAGAVNEQFF.

The J gene is TRBJ2-5, the V gene TRBV7-9; tentatively, D is TRBD2 (6 bases). This CDR3 has 13 amino acids. V lost 5 bases to trimming and J lost 1 base, with 8 bases between them. The germline V gene has CDR1 SEHNR and CDR2 FQNEAQ (reference sequence). CDR3 region: CASSQEGQETQYF. The CDR3 DNA sequence: TGTGCCAGCAGCCAGGAGGGCCAAGAGACCCAGTACTTC. The full variable domain, rest sourced from reference TRBV7-9 and TRBJ2-5, is DTGVSQNPRHKITKRGQNVTFRCDPISEHNRLYWYRQTLGQGPEFLTYFQNEAQLEKSRLLSDRFSAERPKGSFSTLEIQRTEQGDSAMYLCASSQEGQETQYFGPGTRLLVL.

The V and J genes are TRBV11-2 and TRBJ1-5; D is unclear. This CDR3 is built from 14 residues. CDR1 is SGHAT, CDR2 FQNNGV, per germline. V shed 5 bases and J shed 0 bases, with 8 bases lying between them. CDR3 in DNA: TGTGCCAGCAGCACGGGGTATAGCAATCAGCCCCAGCATTTT. This sequence encodes CASSTGYSNQPQHF.

V is TRBV5-1 and J is TRBJ2-7; D might be TRBD1 (6 bases). The CDR3 totals 17 residues. In germline, CDR1 is SGHRS, CDR2 YFSETQ. V shed 0 bases and J shed 2 bases, with 18 bases lying between them. The CDR3 here is CASSLVPSTGDPYEQYF. Here the CDR3 DNA reads TGCGCCAGCAGCTTGGTTCCTTCGACAGGCGACCCCTACGAGCAGTACTTC.

V is TRBV28 and J is TRBJ1-1; D might be TRBD1 (6 bases). The CDR3 length is 12 residues. Germline-derived CDR1 and CDR2 are MDHEN and SYDVKM. The CDR3 protein is CGLGGVGTEAFF. CDR3 coding DNA: TGTGGGCTAGGGGGGGTCGGGACTGAAGCTTTCTTT.

The rearrangement uses TRBV29-1 and TRBJ1-2, with TRBD1 as a possible D gene (5 bases). Germline CDR1 is SQVTM and CDR2 is ANQGSEA. V was pared by 6 bases and J by 8 bases, with 16 bases between. This CDR3 is 12 amino acids long. DNA of the CDR3: TGCAGCGTCGCGGACACGAGCAAGGGCTACACCTTC. Its protein is CSVADTSKGYTF.

The chain uses TRBV18 and TRBJ1-2; 7 nucleotides agree with TRBD1. CDR3 length: 18 amino acids. In germline, CDR1 is KGHSH, CDR2 LQKENI. Trimming cost V 3 bases and J 5 bases; bases outside gene matches: 18. The CDR3 nucleotides are TGTGCCAGCTCACCGGGGAGCGTTTCCGGGACAGCAATTTATGGCTACACCTTC. Amino acid sequence: CASSPGSVSGTAIYGYTF.

V gene TRBV11-2 combines with J gene TRBJ1-4; possibly TRBD1 for D (6 bases). The ends were cut back, 5 bases at V and 7 bases at J, with 17 bases in the middle. Germline V gives CDR1 SGHAT, CDR2 FQNNGV. CDR3 length equals 15 residues. CDR3 DNA sequence: TGTGCCAGCAGCCCCCAGGGGACGAGAAGTGAAAAACTGTTTTTT. It translates to CASSPQGTRSEKLFF.

The J gene is TRBJ2-7, the V gene TRBV5-6; 8 nucleotides align to TRBD1. J was trimmed by 0 bases and V by 2 bases; bases with no gene match: 1. Looked up from germline, CDR1 is SGHDT and CDR2 is YYEEEE. The length of the CDR3 is 14 residues. The CDR3 DNA follows: TGTGCCAGCAGCTTCGGACAGGGCTCCTACGAGCAGTACTTC. It specifies CASSFGQGSYEQYF.

The chain recombines TRBV9 with TRBJ1-1; 8 nucleotides match TRBD1. Germline CDR1 and CDR2: SGDLS and YYNGEE. J gave up 1 base and V 3 bases, and 11 bases lay outside the gene matches. CDR3 length: 17 residues. The CDR3 loop is CASSAGRGRGPNTEAFF. DNA for the CDR3: TGTGCCAGCAGCGCGGGCAGGGGGCGCGGACCGAACACTGAAGCTTTCTTT.

The chain uses TRBV7-2 and TRBJ1-2; TRBD1 might be the D (5 bases). Trimming cost V 5 bases and J 5 bases, with 21 bases left between them. Germline V gene data show CDR1 as SGHTA and CDR2 as FQGNSA. The CDR3 covers 16 residues. The chain's CDR3 is CASSPPGTPGRYGYTF. CDR3 nucleotide sequence: TGTGCCAGCAGCCCACCGGGGACTCCTGGAAGGTATGGCTACACCTTC.

The chain employs TRBV7-2 and TRBJ2-1; 13 bases map to TRBD2. Germline V CDR1 and CDR2: SGHTA, FQGNSA. This CDR3 spans 15 amino acids. J lost 5 bases, V lost 3 bases, and 1 base had no gene match. CDR3 DNA sequence: TGTGCCAGCAGCTTCGGACTAGCGGGGGACAATGAGCAGTTCTTC. This gives the protein CASSFGLAGDNEQFF.

V gene TRBV27 combines with J gene TRBJ2-3; 7 bases align to TRBD2. The CDR3 totals 15 residues. The germline CDR1 and CDR2 sequences are MNHEY and SMNVEV (reference sequence). The ends lost 5 bases at V and 4 bases at J; junction bases unmatched: 9. The CDR3 DNA reads TGTGCCAGCAGTAGCGGGACCGCGGTCTCAGATACGCAGTATTTT. This codes for CASSSGTAVSDTQYF.